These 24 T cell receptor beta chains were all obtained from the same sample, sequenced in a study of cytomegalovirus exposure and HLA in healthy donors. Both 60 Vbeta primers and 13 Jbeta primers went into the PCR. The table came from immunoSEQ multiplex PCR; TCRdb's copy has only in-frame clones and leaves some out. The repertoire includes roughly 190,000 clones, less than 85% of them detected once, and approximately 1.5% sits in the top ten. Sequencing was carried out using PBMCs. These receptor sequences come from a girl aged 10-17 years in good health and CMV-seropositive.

The CDR3 DNA is TGCAGCGTTGTAGGGGCCGGAGGGCTCAGAGATGAAAAACTGTTTTTT. Its protein is CSVVGAGGLRDEKLFF. The chain recombines TRBV29-1 with TRBJ1-4, with a weak D call TRBD1 (5 bases). The length of the CDR3 is 16 residues. Trimming removed 4 bases at V and 6 bases at J, with 21 bases between. Germline V lookup: CDR1 SQVTM, CDR2 ANQGSEA.

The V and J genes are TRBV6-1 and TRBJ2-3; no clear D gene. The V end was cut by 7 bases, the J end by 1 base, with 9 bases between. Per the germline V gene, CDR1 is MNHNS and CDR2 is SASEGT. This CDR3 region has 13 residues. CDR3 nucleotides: TGTGCCAGCAAAGAGCGCGGCACAGATACGCAGTATTTT. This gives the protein CASKERGTDTQYF.

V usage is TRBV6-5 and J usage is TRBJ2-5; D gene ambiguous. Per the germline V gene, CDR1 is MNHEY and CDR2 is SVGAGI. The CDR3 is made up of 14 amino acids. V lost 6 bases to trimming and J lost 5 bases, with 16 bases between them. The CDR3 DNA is TGTGCCAGCAGCCAACTCGGCCGGCGGGAGACCCAGTACTTC. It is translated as CASSQLGRRETQYF.

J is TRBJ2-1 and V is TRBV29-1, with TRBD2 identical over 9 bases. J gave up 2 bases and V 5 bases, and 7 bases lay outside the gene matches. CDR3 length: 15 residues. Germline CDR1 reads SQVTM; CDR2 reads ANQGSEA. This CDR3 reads CSVKTSGGTYNEQFF. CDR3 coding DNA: TGCAGCGTTAAAACAAGCGGGGGGACCTACAATGAGCAGTTCTTC.

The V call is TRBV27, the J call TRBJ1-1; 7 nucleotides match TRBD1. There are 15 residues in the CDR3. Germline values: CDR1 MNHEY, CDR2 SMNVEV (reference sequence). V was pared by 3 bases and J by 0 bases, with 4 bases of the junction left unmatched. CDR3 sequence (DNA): TGTGCCAGCAGTTTGACGGGACAGTTGAACACTGAAGCTTTCTTT. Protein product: CASSLTGQLNTEAFF.

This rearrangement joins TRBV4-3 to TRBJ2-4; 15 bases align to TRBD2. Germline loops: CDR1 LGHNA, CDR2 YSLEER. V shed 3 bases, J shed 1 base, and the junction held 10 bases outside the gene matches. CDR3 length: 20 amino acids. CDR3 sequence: CASSQYPGLAGGPAKNIQYF. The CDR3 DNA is TGCGCCAGCAGCCAGTACCCGGGACTAGCGGGGGGCCCGGCCAAAAACATTCAGTACTTC.

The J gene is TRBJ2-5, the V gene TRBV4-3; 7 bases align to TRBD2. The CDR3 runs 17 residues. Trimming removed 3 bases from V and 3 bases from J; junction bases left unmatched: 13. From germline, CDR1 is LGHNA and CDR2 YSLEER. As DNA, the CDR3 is TGCGCCAGCAGCCAGGGCCCAAATCCGGGGGGAGAAGAGACCCAGTACTTC. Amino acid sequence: CASSQGPNPGGEETQYF.

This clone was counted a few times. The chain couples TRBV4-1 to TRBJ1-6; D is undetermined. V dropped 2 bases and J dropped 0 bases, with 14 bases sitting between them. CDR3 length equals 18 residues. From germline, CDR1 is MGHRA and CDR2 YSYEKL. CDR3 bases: TGCGCCAGCAGCCAATGGATTGGAGCAGACTCCTATAATTCACCCCTCCACTTT. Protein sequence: CASSQWIGADSYNSPLHF.

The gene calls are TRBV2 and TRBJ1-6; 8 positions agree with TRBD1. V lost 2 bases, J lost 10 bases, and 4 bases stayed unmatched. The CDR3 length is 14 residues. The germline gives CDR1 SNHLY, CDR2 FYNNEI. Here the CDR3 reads CASSETGGSSPLHF. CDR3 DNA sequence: TGTGCCAGCAGTGAAACAGGGGGTAGCTCACCCCTCCACTTT.

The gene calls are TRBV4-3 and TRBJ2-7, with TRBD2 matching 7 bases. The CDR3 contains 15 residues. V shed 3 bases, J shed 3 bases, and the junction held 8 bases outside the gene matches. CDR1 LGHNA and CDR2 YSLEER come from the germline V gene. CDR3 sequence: CASSHSTRDYYEQYF. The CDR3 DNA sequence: TGCGCCAGCAGCCACAGCACCCGGGACTACTACGAGCAGTACTTC.

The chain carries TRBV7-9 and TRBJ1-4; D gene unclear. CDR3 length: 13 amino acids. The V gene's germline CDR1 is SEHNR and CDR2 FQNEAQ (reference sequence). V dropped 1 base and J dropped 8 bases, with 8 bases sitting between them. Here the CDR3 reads CASSLVHGEKLFF. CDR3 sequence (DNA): TGTGCCAGCAGCTTAGTACACGGGGAAAAACTGTTTTTT. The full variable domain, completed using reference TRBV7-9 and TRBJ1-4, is DTGVSQNPRHKITKRGQNVTFRCDPISEHNRLYWYRQTLGQGPEFLTYFQNEAQLEKSRLLSDRFSAERPKGSFSTLEIQRTEQGDSAMYLCASSLVHGEKLFFGSGTQLSVL.

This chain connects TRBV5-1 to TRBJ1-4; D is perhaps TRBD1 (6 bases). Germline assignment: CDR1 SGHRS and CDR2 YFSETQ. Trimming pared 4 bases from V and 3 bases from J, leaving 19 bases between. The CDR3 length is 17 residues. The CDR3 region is CASSAGVSGASNEKLFF. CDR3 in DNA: TGCGCCAGCAGCGCCGGCGTATCAGGGGCGTCTAATGAAAAACTGTTTTTT.

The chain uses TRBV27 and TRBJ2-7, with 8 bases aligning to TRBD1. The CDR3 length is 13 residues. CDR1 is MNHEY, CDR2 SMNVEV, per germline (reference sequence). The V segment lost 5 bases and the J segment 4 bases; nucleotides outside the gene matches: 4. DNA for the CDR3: TGTGCCAGCAGTCCCGGGACAGGTTACGAGCAGTACTTC. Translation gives CASSPGTGYEQYF.

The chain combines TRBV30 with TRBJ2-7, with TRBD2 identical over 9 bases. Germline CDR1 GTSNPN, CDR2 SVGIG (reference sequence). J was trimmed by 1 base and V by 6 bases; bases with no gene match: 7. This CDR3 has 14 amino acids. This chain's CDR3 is CACWPSGDSYEQYF. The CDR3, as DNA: TGTGCCTGCTGGCCTAGCGGGGATTCCTACGAGCAGTACTTC.

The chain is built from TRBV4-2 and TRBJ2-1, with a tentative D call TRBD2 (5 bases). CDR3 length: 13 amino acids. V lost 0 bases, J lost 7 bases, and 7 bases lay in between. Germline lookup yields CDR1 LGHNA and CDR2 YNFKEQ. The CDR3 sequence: CASSQDTRNEQFF. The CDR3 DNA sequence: TGTGCCAGCAGCCAAGACACTAGGAATGAGCAGTTCTTC.

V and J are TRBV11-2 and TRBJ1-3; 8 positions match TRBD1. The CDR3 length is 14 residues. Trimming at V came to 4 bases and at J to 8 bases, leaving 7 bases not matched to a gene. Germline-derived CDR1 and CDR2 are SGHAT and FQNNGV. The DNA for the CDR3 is TGTGCCAGCAGCTCGGGACAGGACAGGCACACCATATATTTT. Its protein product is CASSSGQDRHTIYF.

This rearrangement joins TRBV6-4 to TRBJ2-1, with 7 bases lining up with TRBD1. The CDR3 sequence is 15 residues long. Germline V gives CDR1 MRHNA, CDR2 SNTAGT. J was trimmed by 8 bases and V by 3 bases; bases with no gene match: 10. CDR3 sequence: CASSETGLTVDEQFF. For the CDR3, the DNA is TGTGCCAGCAGTGAGACAGGGCTAACCGTCGATGAGCAGTTCTTC.

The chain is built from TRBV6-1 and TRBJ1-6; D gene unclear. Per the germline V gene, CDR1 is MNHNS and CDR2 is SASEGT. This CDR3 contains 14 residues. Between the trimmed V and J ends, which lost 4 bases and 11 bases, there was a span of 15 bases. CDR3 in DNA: TGTGCCAGCAGTGTACTAGGTAACTCGGCACCCCTCCACTTT. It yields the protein CASSVLGNSAPLHF.

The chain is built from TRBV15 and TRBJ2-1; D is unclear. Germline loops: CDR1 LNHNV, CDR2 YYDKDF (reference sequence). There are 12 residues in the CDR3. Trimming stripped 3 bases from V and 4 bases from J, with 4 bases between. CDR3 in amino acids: CATSRLYNEQFF. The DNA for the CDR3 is TGTGCCACCAGCAGGCTATACAATGAGCAGTTCTTC.

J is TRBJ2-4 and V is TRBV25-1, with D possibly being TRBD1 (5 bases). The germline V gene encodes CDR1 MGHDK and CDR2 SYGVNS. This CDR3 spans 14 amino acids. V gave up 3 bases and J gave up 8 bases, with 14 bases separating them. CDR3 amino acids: CASSDKVLGDIQYF. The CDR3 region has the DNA TGTGCCAGCAGTGACAAAGTCCTAGGGGACATTCAGTACTTC.

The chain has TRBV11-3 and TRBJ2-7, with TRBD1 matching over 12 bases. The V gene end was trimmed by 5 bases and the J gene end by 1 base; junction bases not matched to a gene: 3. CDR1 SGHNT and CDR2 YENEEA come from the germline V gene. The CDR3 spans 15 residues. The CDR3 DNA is TGTGCCAGCAGCCAGGGACAGGGGGCGTCCTACGAGCAGTACTTC. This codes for CASSQGQGASYEQYF.

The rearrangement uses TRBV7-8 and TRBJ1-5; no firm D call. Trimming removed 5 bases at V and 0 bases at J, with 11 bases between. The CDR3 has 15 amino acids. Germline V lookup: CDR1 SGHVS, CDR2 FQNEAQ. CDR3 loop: CASSPSEHSNQPQHF. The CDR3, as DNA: TGTGCCAGCAGCCCGTCTGAACATAGCAATCAGCCCCAGCATTTT.

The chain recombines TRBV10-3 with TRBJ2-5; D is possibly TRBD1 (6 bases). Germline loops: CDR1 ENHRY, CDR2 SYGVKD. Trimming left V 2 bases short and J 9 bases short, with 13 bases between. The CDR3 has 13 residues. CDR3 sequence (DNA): TGTGCCATCAGTGAGGACTACAAGGGGGCCCAGTACTTC. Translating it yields CAISEDYKGAQYF.

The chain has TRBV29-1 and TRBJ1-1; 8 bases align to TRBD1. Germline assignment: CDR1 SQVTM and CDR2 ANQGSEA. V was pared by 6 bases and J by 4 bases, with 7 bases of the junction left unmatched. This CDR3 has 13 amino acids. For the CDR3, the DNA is TGCAGCGTCGGAGACAGGGGAACCACTGAAGCTTTCTTT. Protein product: CSVGDRGTTEAFF.